The 15 T cell receptor beta chains listed next were all sequenced from one sample in a study of post-analysis software for immune sequencing data. General observations from the study: Roughly five TRBV segments were more frequent in patients than controls; TRBV5-6, TRBV5-1 and TRBV20-1 belonged to this group.

No antigen has been identified for these receptors. cDNA libraries of TCR beta carried unique molecular identifiers. A single record per CDR3 protein comes from TCRdb applying MiXCR to the PCR reads. The repertoire holds about 400,000 distinct CDR3 sequences, with roughly 36% as singletons. The sequenced sample was blood. These receptors were obtained from a girl aged 5 to 17 with multiple sclerosis.

V usage is TRBV12-3 or TRBV12-4 and J usage is TRBJ1-2; D is uncertain. CDR3 length: 14 residues. V gave up 3 bases and J gave up 3 bases, with 11 bases separating them. CDR3 DNA: TGTGCCAGCAGTTTTGGCAACCATTACTATGGCTACACCTTC. It translates to CASSFGNHYYGYTF.

The rearrangement joins TRBV5-1 to TRBJ1-1; the D is unclear. The CDR3 has 15 amino acids. The V end was cut by 3 bases, the J end by 0 bases, with 12 bases between. Germline V gene data show CDR1 as SGHRS and CDR2 as YFSETQ. The CDR3 DNA reads as TGCGCCAGCAGCTCTCTGGGAGGCTTGAACACTGAAGCTTTCTTT. This sequence encodes CASSSLGGLNTEAFF.

The table lists this clonotype with a few counts. The J gene is TRBJ2-7, the V gene TRBV5-5; D may be TRBD1 (5 bases). Germline CDR1 reads SGHKS; CDR2 reads YYEKEE (reference sequence). V was trimmed by 2 bases and J by 1 base, leaving 7 bases between them. The CDR3 has 13 amino acids. CDR3 in DNA: TGTGCCAGCAGCTTAGGGGTATCCTACGAGCAGTACTTC. Residues: CASSLGVSYEQYF.

In its sample, this clonotype was seen once. The conserved phenylalanine or tryptophan is not found at the CDR3 terminus, so this likely reflects a read error. The genes are TRBV7-9 and TRBJ2-2; D is possibly TRBD1 (6 bases). The CDR3 runs to 13 residues. CDR1 is SEHNR and CDR2 is FQNEAQ in the germline V gene (reference sequence). V lost 7 bases and J lost 8, with 14 bases in between. The CDR3 is CASNKDSPGELFV. The CDR3 DNA reads TGTGCCAGCAATAAGGACAGTCCTGGGGAGCTGTTTGTT.

The genes are TRBV7-3 and TRBJ2-1; the D gene is possibly TRBD1 (7 bases). Looked up from germline, CDR1 is SGHTA and CDR2 is FQGTGA. Deletions cut 1 base from V and 4 bases from J, with 11 bases between. This CDR3 contains 15 residues. Written as DNA, the CDR3 is TGTGCCAGCAGCTTAAGCCCAGGGGGGTACAATGAGCAGTTCTTC. Residues: CASSLSPGGYNEQFF.

The chain couples TRBV7-9 to TRBJ1-1, with TRBD1 as a possible D gene (6 bases). Germline V CDR1 and CDR2: SEHNR, FQNEAQ (reference sequence). Trimming pared 5 bases from V and 4 bases from J, leaving 17 bases between. This CDR3 contains 15 residues. The CDR3 nucleotides are TGTGCCAGCAGCCACCGAGACAGGTTCGGCACTGAAGCTTTCTTT. It encodes CASSHRDRFGTEAFF.

The V call is TRBV20-1, the J call TRBJ2-5; D call uncertain. From germline, CDR1 is DFQATT and CDR2 SNEGSKA (reference sequence). Trimming removed 4 bases from V and 5 bases from J, with 8 bases in between. This CDR3 is built from 11 residues. Here the CDR3 DNA reads TGCAGTGCTAATAGCCGGGAGACCCAGTACTTC. Translated: CSANSRETQYF.

For the CDR3, the DNA is TGCGCCAGCAGCCAACCCCGGGACAGAAGCACAGATACGCAGTATTTT. It codes for CASSQPRDRSTDTQYF. This chain joins TRBV5-1 and TRBJ2-3; 7 bases match TRBD1. This CDR3 comprises 16 residues. Germline assignment: CDR1 SGHRS and CDR2 YFSETQ. Trimming cost V 4 bases and J 0 bases; bases outside gene matches: 8.

This clonotype has more than one count but fewer than ten. The CDR3 here is CASSSRVSRGYTF. DNA for the CDR3: TGTGCCAGCAGCTCCCGCGTCAGCCGTGGCTACACCTTC. The rearrangement links TRBV7-2 to TRBJ1-2; D unclear. Trimming shortened V by 4 bases and J by 7 bases, and 13 bases separated the two germline ends. Germline lookup yields CDR1 SGHTA and CDR2 FQGNSA. This CDR3 contains 13 residues. The whole variable domain, filled in from reference TRBV7-2 and TRBJ1-2, reads GAGVSQSPSNKVTEKGKDVELRCDPISGHTALYWYRQSLGQGLEFLIYFQGNSAPDKSGLPSDRFSAERTGGSVSTLTIQRTQQEDSAVYLCASSSRVSRGYTFGSGTRLTVV.

This clonotype turned up a few times. The chain is built from TRBV12-3 or TRBV12-4 and TRBJ2-3; TRBD2 agrees at 8 bases. The ends lost 9 bases at V and 0 bases at J; junction bases unmatched: 8. This CDR3 comprises 15 residues. This CDR3 is CASPPSGLSTDTQYF. For the CDR3, the DNA is TGTGCCAGTCCCCCTAGCGGGTTAAGCACAGATACGCAGTATTTT.

V gene TRBV12-3 or TRBV12-4 combines with J gene TRBJ1-2, with 8 bases that match TRBD1. This CDR3 region has 13 residues. Unmatched junction bases numbered 7, after V lost 5 bases and J lost 8 bases. CDR3 amino acids: CASSEGQEVGYTF. The CDR3 coding sequence is TGTGCCAGCAGTGAGGGACAGGAGGTCGGCTACACCTTC.

This clonotype was seen repeatedly, ten times or more. The V gene is TRBV2, the J gene TRBJ2-5, with 11 bases matching TRBD2. Germline assignment: CDR1 SNHLY and CDR2 FYNNEI. With 5 bases clipped from V and 5 bases from J, the junction kept 10 bases outside the gene matches. This CDR3 is 16 amino acids long. As DNA, the CDR3 is TGTGCCAGCAGTCAAAGCGGACTAGCGGGTGGGGAGACCCAGTACTTC. Translating gives CASSQSGLAGGETQYF.

This clonotype was picked up a small number of times. This chain links TRBV4-1 with TRBJ2-1; D gene ambiguous. V lost 1 base and J lost 6, with 10 bases in between. The CDR3 has 14 amino acids. CDR1 and CDR2 from the germline V gene are MGHRA and YSYEKL. For the CDR3, the DNA is TGCGCCAGCAGCCAAGGATTCGGCGGCAATGAGCAGTTCTTC. Translated, it gives CASSQGFGGNEQFF.

This rearrangement joins TRBV18 to TRBJ2-1, with TRBD2 matching over 10 bases. The V and J ends lost 3 bases and 7 bases, in that order; junction bases with no gene match: 9. The CDR3 spans 16 residues. Germline assignment: CDR1 KGHSH and CDR2 LQKENI. In DNA, the CDR3 is TGTGCCAGCTCACCGCCGGGACTAGCGATTTGGAATGAGCAGTTCTTC. It yields the protein CASSPPGLAIWNEQFF.

The genes are TRBV7-2 and TRBJ1-1; D perhaps matches TRBD1 (6 bases). CDR3 size: 16 residues. V dropped 1 base and J dropped 6 bases, with 18 bases sitting between them. Germline-derived CDR1 and CDR2 are SGHTA and FQGNSA. This chain's CDR3 is CASSLGRAGRQAEAFF. DNA of the CDR3: TGTGCCAGCAGCTTAGGAAGGGCAGGCCGACAGGCTGAAGCTTTCTTT.